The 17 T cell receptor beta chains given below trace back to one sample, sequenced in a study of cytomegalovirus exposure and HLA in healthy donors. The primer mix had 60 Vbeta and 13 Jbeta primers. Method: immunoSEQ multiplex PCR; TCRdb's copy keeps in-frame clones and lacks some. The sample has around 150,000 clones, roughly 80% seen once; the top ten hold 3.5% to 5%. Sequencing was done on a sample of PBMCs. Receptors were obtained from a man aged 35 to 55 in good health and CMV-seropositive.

DNA for the CDR3: TGTGCCAGCAGTTTAAGGTCGGCGGATCAGCCCCAGCATTTT. Its translation is CASSLRSADQPQHF. This chain uses TRBV27 with TRBJ1-5; D is undetermined. Germline V gene sequence: CDR1 MNHEY, CDR2 SMNVEV (reference sequence). The V end was cut by 2 bases, the J end by 5 bases, with 10 bases between. CDR3 length: 14 amino acids.

The CDR3 DNA is TGTGCCAGCAGCCCCGTGGGGACAGGGTACTCCTACGAGCAGTACTTC. Translation: CASSPVGTGYSYEQYF. The chain links TRBV14 to TRBJ2-7; 9 nucleotides align to TRBD1. The junction had 7 bases not matched to a gene; V was cut back by 4 bases and J by 0 bases. Germline CDR1 is SGHDN and CDR2 is FVKESK. The CDR3 consists of 16 residues.

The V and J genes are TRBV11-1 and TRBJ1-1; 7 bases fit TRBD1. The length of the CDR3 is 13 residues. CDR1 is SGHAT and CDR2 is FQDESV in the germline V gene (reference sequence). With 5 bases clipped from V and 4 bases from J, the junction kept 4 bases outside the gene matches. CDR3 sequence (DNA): TGTGCCAGCAGCCTTACAGGGGTCACTGAAGCTTTCTTT. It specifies CASSLTGVTEAFF.

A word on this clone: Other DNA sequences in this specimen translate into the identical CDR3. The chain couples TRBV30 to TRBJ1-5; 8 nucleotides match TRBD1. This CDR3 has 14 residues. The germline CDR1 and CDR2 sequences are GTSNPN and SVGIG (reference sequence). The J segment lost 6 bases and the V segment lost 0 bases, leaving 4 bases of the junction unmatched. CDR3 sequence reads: CAWSVQGGSQPQHF. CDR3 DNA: TGTGCCTGGAGTGTACAGGGGGGGAGTCAGCCCCAGCATTTT.

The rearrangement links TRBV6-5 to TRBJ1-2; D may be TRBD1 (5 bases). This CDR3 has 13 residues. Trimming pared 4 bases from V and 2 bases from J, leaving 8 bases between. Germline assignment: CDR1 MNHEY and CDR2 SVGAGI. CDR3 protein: CASSSTVNYGYTF. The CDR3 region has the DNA TGTGCCAGCAGTTCGACAGTAAACTATGGCTACACCTTC.

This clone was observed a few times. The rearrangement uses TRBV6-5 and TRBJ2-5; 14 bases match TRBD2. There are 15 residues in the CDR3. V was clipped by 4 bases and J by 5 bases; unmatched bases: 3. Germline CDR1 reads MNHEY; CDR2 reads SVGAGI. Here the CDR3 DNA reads TGTGCCAGCAGTTGGCGACTAGCGGGAGGGGAGACCCAGTACTTC. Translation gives CASSWRLAGGETQYF.

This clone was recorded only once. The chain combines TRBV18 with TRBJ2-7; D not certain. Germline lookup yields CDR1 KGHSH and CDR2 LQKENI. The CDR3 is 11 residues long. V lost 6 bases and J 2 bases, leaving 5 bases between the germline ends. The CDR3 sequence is CASSGAYEQYF. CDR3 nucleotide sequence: TGTGCCAGCTCTGGAGCCTACGAGCAGTACTTC. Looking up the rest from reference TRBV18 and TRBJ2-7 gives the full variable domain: NAGVMQNPRHLVRRRGQEARLRCSPMKGHSHVYWYRQLPEEGLKFMVYLQKENIIDESGMPKERFSAEFPKEGPSILRIQQVVRGDSAAYFCASSGAYEQYFGPGTRLTVT.

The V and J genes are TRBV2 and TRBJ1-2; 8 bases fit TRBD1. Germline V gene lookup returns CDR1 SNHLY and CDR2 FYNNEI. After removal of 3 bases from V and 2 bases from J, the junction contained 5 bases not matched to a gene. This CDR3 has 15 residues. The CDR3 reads CASSDGNRGNYGYTF. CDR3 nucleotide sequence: TGTGCCAGCAGTGATGGGAACAGGGGGAACTATGGCTACACCTTC.

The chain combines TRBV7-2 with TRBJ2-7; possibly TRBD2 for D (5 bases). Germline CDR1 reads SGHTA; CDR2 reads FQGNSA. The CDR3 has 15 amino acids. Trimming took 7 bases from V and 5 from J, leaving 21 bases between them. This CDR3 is CASTDRGLHPHEQYF. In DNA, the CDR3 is TGTGCCAGCACCGATAGAGGGTTGCATCCCCACGAGCAGTACTTC.

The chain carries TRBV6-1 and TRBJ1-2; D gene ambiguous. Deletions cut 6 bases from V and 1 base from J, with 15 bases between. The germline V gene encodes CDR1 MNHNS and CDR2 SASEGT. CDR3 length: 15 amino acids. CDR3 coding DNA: TGTGCCAGCAGCACCCCCCACTGGAGTAACTATGGCTACACCTTC. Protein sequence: CASSTPHWSNYGYTF.

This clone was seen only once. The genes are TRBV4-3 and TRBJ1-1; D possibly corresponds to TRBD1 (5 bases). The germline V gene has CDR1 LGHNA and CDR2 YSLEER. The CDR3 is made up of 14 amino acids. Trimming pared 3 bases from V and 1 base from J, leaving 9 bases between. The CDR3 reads CASSHQTENTEAFF. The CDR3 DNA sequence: TGCGCCAGCAGCCACCAGACAGAGAACACTGAAGCTTTCTTT.

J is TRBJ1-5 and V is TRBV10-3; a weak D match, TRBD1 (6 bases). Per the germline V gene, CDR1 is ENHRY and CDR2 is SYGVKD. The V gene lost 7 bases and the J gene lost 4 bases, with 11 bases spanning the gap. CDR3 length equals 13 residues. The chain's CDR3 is CAITGQLNQPQHF. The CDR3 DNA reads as TGTGCCATCACCGGACAGCTAAATCAGCCCCAGCATTTT.

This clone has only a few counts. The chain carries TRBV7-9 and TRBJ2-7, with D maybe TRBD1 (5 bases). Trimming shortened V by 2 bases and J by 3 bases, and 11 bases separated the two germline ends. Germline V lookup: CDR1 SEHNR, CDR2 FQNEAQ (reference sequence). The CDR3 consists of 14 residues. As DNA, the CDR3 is TGTGCCAGCAGCTTACAGGGCAGGCACTACGAGCAGTACTTC. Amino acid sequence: CASSLQGRHYEQYF. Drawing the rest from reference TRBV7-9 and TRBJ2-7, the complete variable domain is DTGVSQNPRHKITKRGQNVTFRCDPISEHNRLYWYRQTLGQGPEFLTYFQNEAQLEKSRLLSDRFSAERPKGSFSTLEIQRTEQGDSAMYLCASSLQGRHYEQYFGPGTRLTVT.

The CDR3 reads CASSLKREMNTEAFF. The CDR3 nucleotides read TGTGCCAGCAGCTTAAAAAGGGAGATGAACACTGAAGCTTTCTTT. The V and J genes are TRBV7-9 and TRBJ1-1; no clear D gene. CDR1 and CDR2 (germline): SEHNR, FQNEAQ (reference sequence). The CDR3 is 15 residues long. V was cut by 2 bases and J by 0 bases, with 10 bases left in between.

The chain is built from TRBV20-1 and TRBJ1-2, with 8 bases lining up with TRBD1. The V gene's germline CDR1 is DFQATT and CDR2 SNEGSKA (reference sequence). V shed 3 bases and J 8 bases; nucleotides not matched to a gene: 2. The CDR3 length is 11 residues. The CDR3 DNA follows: TGCAGTGCTAGGACAGGGGAGGGCTACACCTTC. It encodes CSARTGEGYTF.

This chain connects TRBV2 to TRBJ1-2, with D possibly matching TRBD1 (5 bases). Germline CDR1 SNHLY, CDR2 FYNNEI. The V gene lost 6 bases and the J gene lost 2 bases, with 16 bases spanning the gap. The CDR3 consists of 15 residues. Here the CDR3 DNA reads TGTGCCAGCAGCGTTTGGGGCAGACGGAACTATGGCTACACCTTC. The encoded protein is CASSVWGRRNYGYTF.

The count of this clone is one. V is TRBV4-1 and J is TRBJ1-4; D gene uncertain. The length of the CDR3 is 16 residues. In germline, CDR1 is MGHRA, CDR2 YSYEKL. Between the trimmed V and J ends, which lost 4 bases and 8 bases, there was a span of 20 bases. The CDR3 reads CASSLHPSRENEKLFF. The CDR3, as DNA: TGCGCCAGCAGCCTCCACCCGTCAAGGGAGAACGAAAAACTGTTTTTT.